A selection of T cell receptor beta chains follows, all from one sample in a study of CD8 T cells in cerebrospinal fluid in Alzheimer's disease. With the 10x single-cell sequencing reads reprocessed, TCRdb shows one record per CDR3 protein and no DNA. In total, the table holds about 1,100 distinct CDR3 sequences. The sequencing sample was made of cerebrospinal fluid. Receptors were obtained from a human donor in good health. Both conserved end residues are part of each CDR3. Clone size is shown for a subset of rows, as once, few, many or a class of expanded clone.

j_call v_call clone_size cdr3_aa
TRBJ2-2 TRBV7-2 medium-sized CASSSAFPGELFF
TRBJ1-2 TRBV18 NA CASSPTQGVNYGYTF
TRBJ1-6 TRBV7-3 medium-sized CASSSDSNSPLHF
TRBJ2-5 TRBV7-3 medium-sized CASSRRAQETQYF
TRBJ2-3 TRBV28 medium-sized CASSRRERASTDTQYF
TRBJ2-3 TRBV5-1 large CASSLKKSGGITDTQYF
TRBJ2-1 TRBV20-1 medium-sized CSAQKPSSGIYNEQFF
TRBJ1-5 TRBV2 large CASRARTGINQPQHF
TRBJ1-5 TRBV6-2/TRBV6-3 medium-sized CASSSGQNRGREPQHF
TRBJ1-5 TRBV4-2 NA CASSQDGDTGENYQPQHF
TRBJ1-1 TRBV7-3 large CASSSQGRLNTEAFF
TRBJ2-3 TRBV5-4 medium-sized CASSNWDRRTDTQYF
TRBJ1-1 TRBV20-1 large CSAREAGGSTEAFF
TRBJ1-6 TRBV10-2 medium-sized CASSETGTDSSYNSPLHF
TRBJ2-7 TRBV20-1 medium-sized CSASVAGGSYSSYEQYF
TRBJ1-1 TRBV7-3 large CASSTQQNTEAFF
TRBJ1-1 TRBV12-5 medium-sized CASGFSGNTEAFF
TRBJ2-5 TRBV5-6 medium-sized CASSFQETQYF
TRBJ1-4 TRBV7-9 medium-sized CASSAAGTGRNEKLFF
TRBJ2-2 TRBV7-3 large CATRTGYTGELFF
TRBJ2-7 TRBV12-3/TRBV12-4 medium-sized CASSLQGTSYEQYF
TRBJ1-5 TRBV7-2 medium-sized CASSLGLNNQPQHF
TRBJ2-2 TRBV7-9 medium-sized CASSLGSGELFF
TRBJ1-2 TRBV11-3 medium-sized CASSPSPAMGYTF
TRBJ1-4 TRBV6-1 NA CASTEGQVDEKLFF
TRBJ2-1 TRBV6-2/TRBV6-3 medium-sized CASSYDGPSYNEQFF
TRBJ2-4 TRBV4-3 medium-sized CASSQDSGGLAGFQYF
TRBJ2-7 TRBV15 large CATSLVLGQGYEQYF
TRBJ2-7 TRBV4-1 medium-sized CASSQEGQGAYEQYF
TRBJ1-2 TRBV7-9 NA CASSLGVAGNYGYTF
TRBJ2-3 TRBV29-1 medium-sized CSVEEAGDTQYF
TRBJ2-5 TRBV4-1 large CASSQARTETQYF
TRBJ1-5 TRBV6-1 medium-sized CASTGLGNQPQHF
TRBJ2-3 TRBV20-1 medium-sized CSATLRTGVTDTQYF
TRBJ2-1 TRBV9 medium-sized CASSVGAGGLVNEQFF
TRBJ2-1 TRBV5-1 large CASSYGIAGGPIEQFF
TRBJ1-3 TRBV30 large CAWSVGVAGNTIYF
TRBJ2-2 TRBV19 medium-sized CASSISGGNTGELFF
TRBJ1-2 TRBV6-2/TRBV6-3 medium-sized CASSADMNYGYTF
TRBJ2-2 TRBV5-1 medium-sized CASSLWGGANTGELFF
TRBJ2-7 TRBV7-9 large CASGDGSYEQYF
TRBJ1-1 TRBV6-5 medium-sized CASMTPMNTEAFF
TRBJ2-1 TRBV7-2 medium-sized CASRRTATWEQFF
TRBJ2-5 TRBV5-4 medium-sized CASSSRDIETQYF
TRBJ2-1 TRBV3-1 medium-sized CASTLGGGANNEQFF
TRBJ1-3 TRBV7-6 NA CASSSQAGSSGNTIYF
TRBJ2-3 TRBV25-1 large CASSRGLTDTQYF
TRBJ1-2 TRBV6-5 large CASSYLGPNYGYTF
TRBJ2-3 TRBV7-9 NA CASSDPSGPDTQYF
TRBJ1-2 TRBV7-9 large CASSARAGDYGYTF
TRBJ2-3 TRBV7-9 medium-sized CASLGVASTDTQYF